The clone carrying this T cell receptor beta chain occurred many times. Antigen specificity is unknown. Trimming cost V 5 bases and J 2 bases; bases outside gene matches: 5. The CDR3 extends over 15 amino acids. The germline V gene has CDR1 SEHNR and CDR2 FQNEAQ (reference sequence). This record comes from a study of T cell repertoires in cytomegalovirus infection. Study-wide background: Both CMV infection and a matching HLA type were indicated by public TCR beta signatures. Study-wide findings and caveats: In two of eight donors, the top clonotype was HLA-C-restricted CMV-specific. Carriage of CMV together with the relevant HLA was identifiable through cumulative public TCR beta family frequency.

TCRdb called the reads again in MiXCR, with one record for every CDR3 protein. The table has roughly 640,000 distinct CDR3 sequences, approximately 25% seen once. The sample comprised CD8+ T cells from PBMCs. The TCR originated in a human donor in good health (CMV status not recorded). Some clones in this sample may be carry-over from other donors' samples. This chain joins TRBV7-9 and TRBJ1-2; 10 bases map to TRBD1. The CDR3 DNA is TGTGCCAGCAGCCTTGGGACAGGGGTAAACTATGGCTACACCTTC. Amino acid sequence: CASSLGTGVNYGYTF.